This is a list of T cell receptor beta chains from one sample in a study of shared clonotypes between healthy human individuals. Produced via immunoSEQ multiplex PCR; TCRdb's table is partial and in-frame only. The data contain a few hundred thousand clones, 70% to 80% of them singletons. Sequencing input: PBMCs. The origin of the receptors is a woman aged 40 to 55 in good health. Some clones in this sample may be carry-over from other donors' samples. Each CDR3 is given with its conserved first and last residue. Each record gives: CDR3 DNA, CDR3 protein, V gene, J gene, clone size, D gene. The D gene is left open where the match is weak. Expanded clones get a size class; other rows say once, few or many, or leave the size out.

TGTGCCAGCAGCTTGGGGGTCGACACCGGGGAGCTGTTTTTT	CASSLGVDTGELFF	TRBV7-3	TRBJ2-2	many	.
TGTGCCAGCTCCCTAGGGGGGGGCTACGAGCAGTACTTC	CASSLGGGYEQYF	TRBV6-5	TRBJ2-7	.	.
TGTGCCAGCAGCGGACAGGGGGCCCAGGGCACTGAAGCTTTCTTT	CASSGQGAQGTEAFF	TRBV2	TRBJ1-1	few	TRBD1
TGTGCCAGCAGCCCGAGCGGGAACTACAATGAGCAGTTCTTC	CASSPSGNYNEQFF	TRBV9	TRBJ2-1	.	TRBD2
TGTGCCAGCAGTCCTGACCGACTCGAACAGCAGTTCTTC	CASSPDRLEQQFF	TRBV5-4	TRBJ2-1	.	.
TGTGCCAGCAGCTACGACAGGGGGATTGCTGAGCAGTTCTTC	CASSYDRGIAEQFF	TRBV7-2	TRBJ2-1	.	TRBD1
TGCGCCAGCAGCCGCGAAGGGCCGAGCTCCTACGAGCAGTACTTC	CASSREGPSSYEQYF	TRBV4-1	TRBJ2-7	.	.
TGTGCCAGCAGCGGGACAGGGTCGCACTATGGCTACACCTTC	CASSGTGSHYGYTF	TRBV5-6	TRBJ1-2	.	TRBD1
TGTGCCAGCAGTGGGGACAGTGATCAGCCCCAGCATTTT	CASSGDSDQPQHF	TRBV6-1	TRBJ1-5	.	TRBD1
TGTGCCACCAGGGCCTTAGTGGGCGGGGGAACAGATACGCAGTATTTT	CATRALVGGGTDTQYF	TRBV10-3	TRBJ2-3	.	TRBD2
TGTGCCAGCAGCAAAGACAGGGGAGAGCGTCAGCCCCAGCATTTT	CASSKDRGERQPQHF	TRBV7-8	TRBJ1-5	few	TRBD1
TGTGCCAGCACCCAGGAAGTGCAGGGCTCCTTTGACTATTATTTCCAAGAGACCCAGTACTTC	CASTQEVQGSFDYYFQETQYF	TRBV28	TRBJ2-5	.	.
TGTGCCACCAGCAGAGGACAGGGCGAAAAACTGTTTTTT	CATSRGQGEKLFF	TRBV15	TRBJ1-4	.	TRBD1
TGTGCCAGCAGCTTGGCCGGGGGGGGAAAGTACGAGCAGTACTTC	CASSLAGGGKYEQYF	TRBV5-4	TRBJ2-7	.	TRBD2
TGTGCCAGCAGCTTTTATTCGGCAGGGGCCACAGATACGCAGTATTTT	CASSFYSAGATDTQYF	TRBV7-2	TRBJ2-3	.	.
TGTGCCAGCAGCTCTAGATCCTACGAGCAGTACTTC	CASSSRSYEQYF	TRBV7-2	TRBJ2-7	once	.
TGTGCCAGCAGCTTCGCGGGATACGACAATGAGCAGTTCTTC	CASSFAGYDNEQFF	TRBV5-4	TRBJ2-1	.	.
TGTGCCAGCGGAGCAGCGGGAAGGTCCTACAATGAGCAGTTCTTC	CASGAAGRSYNEQFF	TRBV6-1	TRBJ2-1	.	TRBD2
TGCAGCTTTTTTCACCCTCAAGAGACCCAGTACTTC	CSFFHPQETQYF	TRBV29-1	TRBJ2-5	.	.
TGCGCCAGCAGCCCCAGGACAGGGGGCTACAATGAGCAGTTCTTC	CASSPRTGGYNEQFF	TRBV5-1	TRBJ2-1	.	TRBD1
TGTGCCAGTAGTATGGCAGGCTTCTCTGGAAACACCATATATTTT	CASSMAGFSGNTIYF	TRBV19	TRBJ1-3	.	.
TGTGCCAGCAGCTTACTAGTTGCCCACGAGCAGTACTTC	CASSLLVAHEQYF	TRBV7-2	TRBJ2-7	.	.
TGTGCCAGCAGTTTATCGATCCAGGGCGGGAGTACAGATACGCAGTATTTT	CASSLSIQGGSTDTQYF	TRBV27	TRBJ2-3	.	TRBD2
TGCGCCAGCAGCCCGACTCACATGGCTTTCTTT	CASSPTHMAFF	TRBV4-3	TRBJ1-1	.	.
TGTGCCACCAGCAGCTACTCCCCGGGCGGGGAAAAACTGTTTTTT	CATSSYSPGGEKLFF	TRBV15	TRBJ1-4	.	.
TGTGCCACCCAGGCAGGGAGCTACAATGAGCAGTTCTTC	CATQAGSYNEQFF	TRBV6-6	TRBJ2-1	.	.
TGCGCCAGCAGTGAATACAGGGAGGTCACTGAAGCTTTCTTT	CASSEYREVTEAFF	TRBV10-2	TRBJ1-1	.	.
TGCGCCAGCACCCTAGGGGCTGAAGCTTTCTTT	CASTLGAEAFF	TRBV5-1	TRBJ1-1	.	.
TGTGCCAGTAGTATAAGTGGTCTTAGCAATCAGCCCCAGCATTTT	CASSISGLSNQPQHF	TRBV19	TRBJ1-5	.	.
TGTGCCAGCAGTTCTCCGGGGAGGTATGCTGAAGCTTTCTTT	CASSSPGRYAEAFF	TRBV28	TRBJ1-1	.	.
TGTGCCGGGGCTAGCGGGATGGGGGAGACCCAGTACTTC	CAGASGMGETQYF	TRBV28	TRBJ2-5	.	TRBD2
TGTGCCAGCAGTGAAGCGCGGAGGGGACGGCCCGCAGCTTTCTTT	CASSEARRGRPAAFF	TRBV2	TRBJ1-1	.	.
TGTGCCAGCAGTTTTCGGGGGGTAGGACAGCCCCAGCATTTT	CASSFRGVGQPQHF	TRBV28	TRBJ1-5	.	.